Presented here are 26 T cell receptor beta chains from one specimen sequenced in a study of blood T cell repertoires in COVID-19. TCRdb keeps only in-frame clones here, not all; method: immunoSEQ multiplex PCR. The profile shows 150,000 to 200,000 clones, 70% to 85% of them singletons. The sample taken for sequencing was peripheral blood. Source of these receptors: a woman of 80 years or more with acute or convalescent COVID-19.

The rearrangement joins TRBV10-1 to TRBJ1-1; 9 bases match TRBD1. V shed 5 bases, J shed 4 bases, and the junction held 11 bases outside the gene matches. The CDR3 extends over 16 amino acids. Germline V gene lookup returns CDR1 WNHNN and CDR2 SYGVQD (reference sequence). The CDR3 DNA reads TGCGCCAGCAGTCCAGCCGGGACAGGGAGTTTCACTGAAGCTTTCTTT. It codes for CASSPAGTGSFTEAFF.

V is TRBV16 and J is TRBJ2-7; weak D call: TRBD2 (6 bases). Germline-derived CDR1 and CDR2 are KGHSY and FQNENV. This CDR3 region has 14 residues. Trimming stripped 4 bases from V and 2 bases from J, with 12 bases between. The CDR3 DNA reads TGTGCCAGCAGCCCACGACTAGATACCTACGAGCAGTACTTC. This encodes CASSPRLDTYEQYF.

The chain uses TRBV4-3 and TRBJ2-3; possible D gene TRBD1, 5 bases. The ends were cut back, 5 bases at V and 0 bases at J, with 12 bases in the middle. The CDR3 has 15 amino acids. In germline, CDR1 is LGHNA, CDR2 YSLEER. This CDR3 reads CASSSRQSSTDTQYF. The DNA of the CDR3 is TGCGCCAGCAGCTCAAGACAGTCTAGCACAGATACGCAGTATTTT.

The rearrangement joins TRBV7-9 to TRBJ2-5; D possibly corresponds to TRBD2 (7 bases). Per germline, CDR1 SEHNR and CDR2 FQNEAQ (reference sequence). V gave up 5 bases and J gave up 4 bases, with 14 bases separating them. The CDR3 loop spans 14 amino acids. The DNA of the CDR3 is TGTGCCAGCAGCCGTCTAGGGGGGGTAGAGACCCAGTACTTC. Protein product: CASSRLGGVETQYF. The entire variable domain, with the rest obtained from reference TRBV7-9 and TRBJ2-5, is as follows: DTGVSQNPRHKITKRGQNVTFRCDPISEHNRLYWYRQTLGQGPEFLTYFQNEAQLEKSRLLSDRFSAERPKGSFSTLEIQRTEQGDSAMYLCASSRLGGVETQYFGPGTRLLVL.

The chain employs TRBV7-8 and TRBJ1-1, with D possibly matching TRBD1 (6 bases). Trimming stripped 1 base from V and 4 bases from J, with 10 bases between. Germline loops: CDR1 SGHVS, CDR2 FQNEAQ. The CDR3 runs 14 residues. CDR3 protein: CASSLVGGGTEAFF. Here the CDR3 DNA reads TGTGCCAGCAGCTTAGTAGGGGGGGGCACTGAAGCTTTCTTT.

This clone was seen a single time. This sequence joins TRBV9 and TRBJ1-2; D remains unclear. Per germline, CDR1 SGDLS and CDR2 YYNGEE. Trimming removed 0 bases at V and 3 bases at J, with 12 bases between. This CDR3 has 15 residues. Written as DNA, the CDR3 is TGTGCCAGCAGCGTAGTGGCAGAGGCCTACTATGGCTACACCTTC. It is translated as CASSVVAEAYYGYTF.

This clone was found once. This sequence joins TRBV29-1 and TRBJ1-4; maybe TRBD1 (6 bases). The CDR3 has 15 amino acids. Germline assignment: CDR1 SQVTM and CDR2 ANQGSEA. Trimming took 0 bases from V and 7 from J, leaving 15 bases between them. CDR3 nucleotides: TGCAGCGTTGAAGATCAGGTCAGGGGTGGTGAAAAACTGTTTTTT. Translation: CSVEDQVRGGEKLFF.

The sample holds a few counts of this clone. J is TRBJ1-1 and V is TRBV7-5; the listed D gene, TRBD1, was not tested against the DNA. TRBV7-5 is designated a pseudogene. The CDR3 runs 15 residues. The DNA for the CDR3 is TGTGTCAGAAGCGGGCCAGACAGGGTCGGCACTGAAGCTTTCTTT. Translation gives CVRSGPDRVGTEAFF.

V and J are TRBV3-1 (or the pseudogene TRBV3-2) and TRBJ2-5, with a weak D call TRBD2 (6 bases). CDR1 and CDR2 from the germline V gene are LGHDT and YNNKEL (reference sequence). V gave up 10 bases and J gave up 3 bases, with 15 bases separating them. This CDR3 region has 13 residues. The CDR3 sequence: CATRSSGEETQYF. CDR3 DNA: TGTGCCACTCGGAGCTCGGGGGAAGAGACCCAGTACTTC.

The gene calls are TRBV7-3 and TRBJ2-6, with D possibly being TRBD1 (6 bases). The CDR3 spans 19 residues. Trimming cost V 2 bases and J 3 bases, with 20 bases left between them. Germline V lookup: CDR1 SGHTA, CDR2 FQGTGA. CDR3 sequence: CASSLSAGASGVGANVLTF. The CDR3 DNA follows: TGTGCCAGCAGCTTATCTGCAGGGGCCTCCGGGGTTGGGGCCAACGTCCTGACTTTC.

V usage is TRBV19 and J usage is TRBJ1-2; TRBD1 might be the D (5 bases). The CDR3 spans 13 residues. CDR1 is LNHDA, CDR2 SQIVND, per germline (reference sequence). Between the trimmed V and J ends, which lost 3 bases and 3 bases, there was a span of 8 bases. The CDR3: CASSIQGHYGYTF. CDR3 nucleotide sequence: TGTGCCAGTAGTATTCAGGGTCACTATGGCTACACCTTC.

This clone was detected once. V usage is TRBV3-1 (or the pseudogene TRBV3-2) and J usage is TRBJ2-5; D possibly corresponds to TRBD1 (5 bases). Trimming took 5 bases from V and 2 from J, leaving 9 bases between them. There are 13 residues in the CDR3. From germline, CDR1 is LGHDT and CDR2 YNNKEL (reference sequence). CDR3 protein: CASSKGLQETQYF. The CDR3 coding sequence is TGTGCCAGCAGCAAGGGGCTTCAAGAGACCCAGTACTTC.

The V and J genes are TRBV3-1 (or the pseudogene TRBV3-2) and TRBJ1-2, with D possibly being TRBD1 (5 bases). Deletions cut 1 base from V and 4 bases from J, with 10 bases between. In germline, CDR1 is LGHDT, CDR2 YNNKEL (reference sequence). This CDR3 has 14 amino acids. As DNA, the CDR3 is TGTGCCAGCAGCCAAGTGGGGCAGGTCTATGGCTACACCTTC. Its protein product is CASSQVGQVYGYTF.

The V call is TRBV12-3 or TRBV12-4, the J call TRBJ2-2; no reliable D call. CDR3 size: 12 residues. V lost 6 bases and J lost 4, with 6 bases in between. The DNA for the CDR3 is TGTGCCAGCAGCTTCCCCACCGGGGAGCTGTTTTTT. Its translation: CASSFPTGELFF.

J is TRBJ2-5 and V is TRBV2, with unresolved D. The CDR3 has 13 amino acids. V gave up 4 bases and J gave up 5 bases, with 11 bases separating them. Germline assignment: CDR1 SNHLY and CDR2 FYNNEI. CDR3 sequence: CASSAQWSETQYF. Here the CDR3 DNA reads TGTGCCAGCAGTGCGCAGTGGTCGGAGACCCAGTACTTC.

This clone was found a few times. The chain uses TRBV7-9 and TRBJ2-3; D possibly corresponds to TRBD2 (5 bases). V lost 3 bases to trimming and J lost 0 bases, with 7 bases between them. From germline, CDR1 is SEHNR and CDR2 FQNEAQ (reference sequence). The CDR3 runs 14 residues. The CDR3 spells CASSLAGSTDTQYF. CDR3 DNA sequence: TGTGCCAGCAGCTTGGCGGGCAGCACAGATACGCAGTATTTT. The complete variable domain, with remaining parts taken from reference TRBV7-9 and TRBJ2-3, reads DTGVSQNPRHKITKRGQNVTFRCDPISEHNRLYWYRQTLGQGPEFLTYFQNEAQLEKSRLLSDRFSAERPKGSFSTLEIQRTEQGDSAMYLCASSLAGSTDTQYFGPGTRLTVL.

V usage is TRBV4-3 and J usage is TRBJ1-1; no clear D. Germline CDR1 LGHNA, CDR2 YSLEER. Trimming pared 2 bases from V and 1 base from J, leaving 5 bases between. The CDR3 has 13 residues. CDR3: CASSQFRNTEAFF. The CDR3 region has the DNA TGCGCCAGCAGCCAATTTAGGAACACTGAAGCTTTCTTT.

The chain uses TRBV18 and TRBJ2-1; 13 positions match TRBD2. CDR3 size: 15 residues. Germline trimming cut 3 bases from V and 10 bases from J; bases unmatched to any gene: 6. Germline-derived CDR1 and CDR2 are KGHSH and LQKENI. CDR3 loop: CASSPGLAGVWEQFF. DNA of the CDR3: TGTGCCAGCTCACCTGGACTAGCGGGAGTATGGGAGCAGTTCTTC.

This chain connects TRBV19 to TRBJ2-2, with D perhaps matching TRBD1 (6 bases). Germline values: CDR1 LNHDA, CDR2 SQIVND (reference sequence). Trimming stripped 0 bases from V and 6 bases from J, with 8 bases between. This CDR3 spans 14 amino acids. The DNA of the CDR3 is TGTGCCAGTAGTATAGATCAGGGGCCCGGGGAGCTGTTTTTT. Translation gives CASSIDQGPGELFF.

This CDR3 is CASSRGQGFSGNTIYF. CDR3 nucleotides: TGTGCCAGCAGCCGCGGACAGGGGTTCTCTGGAAACACCATATATTTT. This sequence joins TRBV14 and TRBJ1-3; 9 bases map to TRBD1. CDR3 length equals 16 residues. The germline CDR1 and CDR2 sequences are SGHDN and FVKESK. V trimming: 4 bases; J trimming: 0 bases; junction bases outside the gene matches: 4.

This clone was seen just once. The rearrangement joins TRBV19 to TRBJ2-4; TRBD2 is a possible D gene (6 bases). The CDR3 is 14 amino acids. V lost 8 bases and J 8 bases, leaving 19 bases between the germline ends. Germline V CDR1 and CDR2: LNHDA, SQIVND (reference sequence). The CDR3 DNA reads as TGTGCCAGTGGCCTGGGACTGGCGGTAGACATTCAGTACTTC. It encodes CASGLGLAVDIQYF.

This chain connects TRBV7-6 to TRBJ2-1; D is undetermined. The CDR3 is made up of 15 amino acids. V gave up 1 base and J gave up 1 base, with 8 bases separating them. Germline CDR1 is SGHVS and CDR2 is FNYEAQ. CDR3: CASSLVAQSYNEQFF. The CDR3 DNA sequence: TGTGCCAGCAGCTTAGTGGCACAGTCCTACAATGAGCAGTTCTTC.

This chain connects TRBV4-3 to TRBJ1-1; TRBD1 might be the D (5 bases). CDR1 is LGHNA and CDR2 is YSLEER in the germline V gene. V was trimmed by 4 bases and J by 1 base, leaving 16 bases between them. This CDR3 spans 16 amino acids. The CDR3 loop is CASSLDPLGRNTEAFF. The DNA for the CDR3 is TGCGCCAGCAGCCTGGACCCTTTGGGGCGGAACACTGAAGCTTTCTTT.

This chain connects TRBV7-9 to TRBJ1-3; D unresolved. Germline values: CDR1 SEHNR, CDR2 FQNEAQ (reference sequence). V dropped 1 base and J dropped 4 bases, with 8 bases sitting between them. This CDR3 contains 14 residues. The CDR3 is CASSLEFGGNTIYF. The CDR3 DNA is TGTGCCAGCAGCTTAGAATTCGGGGGAAACACCATATATTTT.

The V gene is TRBV28, the J gene TRBJ1-4, with 7 bases that match TRBD1. The CDR3 consists of 15 residues. Unmatched junction bases numbered 11, after V lost 6 bases and J lost 7 bases. The germline V gene encodes CDR1 MDHEN and CDR2 SYDVKM. The CDR3 loop is CASRGSGGGREKLFF. Here the CDR3 DNA reads TGTGCCAGCAGGGGATCGGGAGGGGGCCGTGAAAAACTGTTTTTT.

This clone was seen once. This chain uses TRBV29-1 with TRBJ2-7; D may be TRBD1 (5 bases). CDR1 and CDR2 (germline): SQVTM, ANQGSEA. V lost 3 bases, J lost 3 bases, and 18 bases lay in between. There are 15 residues in the CDR3. CDR3 in DNA: TGCAGCGTTGAGGGGCAGGGTCGGGCTCGCTACGAGCAGTACTTC. Translated: CSVEGQGRARYEQYF.